This TCR beta chain was captured by sequencing in a study of blood T cell repertoires in COVID-19. The CDR3 totals 16 residues. Trimming took off 4 bases at V and 4 bases at J, with 19 bases between the two ends. The germline V gene has CDR1 MNHEY and CDR2 SVGAGI. It was during active infection that Seattle patients were enrolled and then longitudinally followed. TCRdb keeps only in-frame clones here, not all; method: immunoSEQ multiplex PCR. The sample consists of 180,000 or so clones, roughly 76% of them appearing once. The sequencing input was peripheral blood. This sequence joins TRBV6-5 and TRBJ1-1, with TRBD1 as a possible D gene (5 bases). The TCR sequence derives from a woman aged 40-49 years with COVID-19, enrolled during active disease. CDR3 in amino acids: CASSFARLLGGTEAFF. The CDR3 bases are TGTGCCAGCAGTTTTGCCAGGCTCCTCGGGGGCACTGAAGCTTTCTTT.